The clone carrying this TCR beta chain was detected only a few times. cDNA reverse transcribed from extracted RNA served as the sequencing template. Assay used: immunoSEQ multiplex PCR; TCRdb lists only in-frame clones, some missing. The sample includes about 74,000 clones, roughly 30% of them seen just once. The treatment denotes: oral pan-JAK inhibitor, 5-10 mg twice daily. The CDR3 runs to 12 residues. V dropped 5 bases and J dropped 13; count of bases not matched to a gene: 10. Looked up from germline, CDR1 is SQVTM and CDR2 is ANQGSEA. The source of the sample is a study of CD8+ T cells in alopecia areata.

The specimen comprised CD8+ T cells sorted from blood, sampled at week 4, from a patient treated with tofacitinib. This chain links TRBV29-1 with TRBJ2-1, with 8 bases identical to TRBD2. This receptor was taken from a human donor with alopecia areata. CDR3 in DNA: TGCAGCGTTTCTTATCACAGCGGGGGCCAGTTCTTC. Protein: CSVSYHSGGQFF.